The text below deals with one T cell receptor (beta chain). Participants were aged roughly 18 to 100 years from approximately 23 US areas. Membership in each cohort depended on participant-reported clinical history. Two negative PCRs, clearance, or symptom resolution characterized the recovered Cohort 3 donors. V was clipped by 0 bases and J by 6 bases; unmatched bases: 7. Germline V gene data show CDR1 as MGHDK and CDR2 as SYGVNS. The CDR3 spans 17 residues. The data belong to a study of blood T cell repertoires in COVID-19. The wider study: The United States, Italy and Spain provided the acute and convalescent COVID-19 samples.

Using immunoSEQ multiplex PCR, the repertoire was profiled, and TCRdb retains in-frame clones only, with some absent. Here the sample spans approximately 350,000 clones, roughly four fifths being singletons. Sequencing input: PBMCs or T cells enriched from blood (not recorded which). The J gene is TRBJ1-6, the V gene TRBV25-1; 8 bases line up with TRBD1. The TCR was taken from a woman aged 45-65 years who had recovered from COVID-19. CDR3: CASSEYTGTGINSPLHF. The CDR3 nucleotides read TGTGCCAGCAGTGAATATACCGGGACAGGAATTAATTCACCCCTCCACTTT.